Listed below are T cell receptor beta chains from one sample, sequenced in a study of early T cells in non-severe SARS-CoV-2 infection. TCRdb passed the 5' RACE reads through MiXCR, listing each CDR3 protein once. The sample includes some 54,000 distinct CDR3 sequences, roughly 10% of them seen just once. Material: whole blood. The receptors come from an adult who was a healthcare worker with PCR-confirmed SARS-CoV-2 infection or an uninfected control (not recorded which). Both conserved end residues are part of each CDR3. A D gene is named only where the DNA matches it firmly. Expanded clones get a size class; other rows say once, few or many, or leave the size out.

D,size,J,V,DNA,CDR3
NA,few,TRBJ2-4,TRBV9,TGTGCCAGCAGCCAGGAACTAGCCAAAAACATTCAGTACTTC,CASSQELAKNIQYF
NA,NA,TRBJ1-1,TRBV29-1,TGCAGCGTTGGACACGCAAACACTGAAGCTTTCTTT,CSVGHANTEAFF
NA,many,TRBJ2-1,TRBV11-2,TGTGCCAGCATCTCGGGGGCGTTGTCCTACAATGAGCAGTTCTTC,CASISGALSYNEQFF
TRBD2,many,TRBJ2-3,TRBV29-1,TGCAGCGTTGATGAACTAGCGGGATCCTACACAGATACGCAGTATTTT,CSVDELAGSYTDTQYF
NA,many,TRBJ1-1,TRBV6-2/TRBV6-3,TGTGCCAGCAGTTACTCCAGAACGAACACTGAAGCTTTCTTT,CASSYSRTNTEAFF
NA,many,TRBJ2-7,TRBV11-1,TGTGCCAGCAGCCGCCCACTCGGGATCCTAAGCTACGAGCAGTACTTC,CASSRPLGILSYEQYF
NA,NA,TRBJ1-3,TRBV5-1,TGCGCCAGCAGCCCCGGGGAGACATCCTCTGGAAACACCATATATTTT,CASSPGETSSGNTIYF
NA,NA,TRBJ1-2,TRBV20-1,TGCAGTTGCCTCATCAGAGACTATGGCTACACCTTC,CSCLIRDYGYTF
TRBD2,few,TRBJ2-5,TRBV9,TGTGCCAGCAGCTCTGGGACTAGCGGGGACATCAGAAGGACCCAGTACTTC,CASSSGTSGDIRRTQYF
NA,many,TRBJ2-7,TRBV7-9,TGTGCCAGCAGCTTAGGACGGTCCTACGAGCAGTACTTC,CASSLGRSYEQYF
TRBD1,many,TRBJ2-4,TRBV18,TGTGCCAGCTCACCGAGACAGGGGAAAAACATTCAGTACTTC,CASSPRQGKNIQYF
TRBD2,many,TRBJ2-1,TRBV12-3/TRBV12-4,TGTGCCAGCAGTCCTGACGGGACTAGCGGGAATGAGCAGTTCTTC,CASSPDGTSGNEQFF
NA,NA,TRBJ1-1,TRBV6-5,TGTGCCAGCAGTTTTCGGGACCAGAACACTGAAGCTTTCTTT,CASSFRDQNTEAFF
TRBD2,many,TRBJ2-1,TRBV19,TGTGCCAGTAGTATGGCTGTCGCGGGAGGATACAATGAGCAGTTCTTC,CASSMAVAGGYNEQFF
NA,few,TRBJ2-7,TRBV12-3/TRBV12-4,TGTGCCAGCACCTTTCCCGATCCGACCCGCCCCTACGAGCAGTACTTC,CASTFPDPTRPYEQYF
TRBD1,few,TRBJ2-1,TRBV24-1,TGTGCCACCAGTGATCCCAGGACAGGGGGGGTCAACGAGCAGTTCTTC,CATSDPRTGGVNEQFF
NA,many,TRBJ2-1,TRBV30,TGTGCCTGGAGAGGGAGTACCAGTGAGCAGTTCTTC,CAWRGSTSEQFF
NA,many,TRBJ2-4,TRBV11-2,TGTGCCAGCAGCTTTGGGTTTGCCAAAAACATTCAGTACTTC,CASSFGFAKNIQYF
TRBD2,many,TRBJ2-1,TRBV7-9,TGTGCCAGCAGCTTACGAGGGACTAGCGAATACAATGAGCAGTTCTTC,CASSLRGTSEYNEQFF
TRBD2,many,TRBJ2-5,TRBV5-1,TGCGCCAGCAGCTTCGGACTAGCGGGGATCCAAGAGACCCAGTACTTC,CASSFGLAGIQETQYF
TRBD1,many,TRBJ1-4,TRBV7-2,TGTGCCAGCAGCAGTCAGGGGGAGAGTAATGAAAAACTGTTTTTT,CASSSQGESNEKLFF
TRBD1,many,TRBJ1-5,TRBV27,TGTGCCAGTTCTCCGGGACAGTATCTGTATAGCAATCAGCCCCAGCATTTT,CASSPGQYLYSNQPQHF
TRBD2,many,TRBJ2-1,TRBV9,TGTGCCAGCAGCGTAGCGTGGACTAGCGGGTCTGATGAGCAGTTCTTC,CASSVAWTSGSDEQFF
NA,few,TRBJ2-3,TRBV19,TGTGCCGTCCATGGGGGTCGTCCTTCAGATACGCAGTATTTT,CAVHGGRPSDTQYF
NA,few,TRBJ1-1,TRBV5-1,TGCGCCAGCAGCTTGGTAGGCAACAAGAACACTGAAGCTTTCTTT,CASSLVGNKNTEAFF
NA,many,TRBJ1-5,TRBV21-1,TGTGCCAGCAGTCACGAAGTCCGAGCGCATAGCAATCAGCCCCAGCATTTT,CASSHEVRAHSNQPQHF
TRBD2,many,TRBJ2-7,TRBV20-1,TGCAGTGCGACGCCGGGACTAGCGGGAGATCCCTACGAGCAGTACTTC,CSATPGLAGDPYEQYF
TRBD2,few,TRBJ2-1,TRBV7-2,TGTGCCAGCAGCTCCCTAGCGGGAGGGGGCTATGAGCAGTTCTTC,CASSSLAGGGYEQFF
NA,few,TRBJ1-4,TRBV19,TGTGCCAGTAACCGACAGTACTATAATGAAAAACTGTTTTTT,CASNRQYYNEKLFF
NA,NA,TRBJ1-2,TRBV7-8,TGTGCCAGCAGCTTAGGTTTCAGGGAACGTGGCTACACCTTC,CASSLGFRERGYTF
NA,many,TRBJ1-4,TRBV11-3,TGTGCCAGCAGCCTAGTTGCAACTAATGAAAAACTGTTTTTT,CASSLVATNEKLFF
TRBD1,many,TRBJ1-1,TRBV12-3/TRBV12-4,TGTGCCAGCAGATCCCACAGGGGGCTTGGTACTGAAGCTTTCTTT,CASRSHRGLGTEAFF
NA,few,TRBJ2-3,TRBV7-3,TGTGCCAGCAGCTTAGAAGGAAAGGACACAGATACGCAGTATTTT,CASSLEGKDTDTQYF
TRBD2,many,TRBJ2-7,TRBV11-2,TGTGCCAGCAGCTTAACAGCGGGAAATGTGTACGAGCAGTACTTC,CASSLTAGNVYEQYF
TRBD1,few,TRBJ2-5,TRBV5-4,TGTGCCAGCAGCTTGGGGGGACAGGGGGCGCAAGAGACCCAGTACTTC,CASSLGGQGAQETQYF
TRBD2,NA,TRBJ2-1,TRBV10-1,TGCGCCAGCAGTGCGGCGGGAGAGGGCGTTGAGCAGTTCTTC,CASSAAGEGVEQFF
TRBD2,few,TRBJ2-5,TRBV7-2,TGTGCCAGCAGCCTAGCGGGTGCCCAAGAGACCCAGTACTTC,CASSLAGAQETQYF
NA,many,TRBJ2-1,TRBV12-5,TGTGCTAGTGGTTACACACTAGCCAATGAGCAGTTCTTC,CASGYTLANEQFF
TRBD2,many,TRBJ2-2,TRBV10-3,TGTGCCACCCCGAGGGCGGGAGGGCCTACCGGGGAGCTGTTTTTT,CATPRAGGPTGELFF
TRBD2,NA,TRBJ2-3,TRBV3-1,TGTGCCAGCAGCCTTCGACTAGCCTGGGTCACAGATACGCAGTATTTT,CASSLRLAWVTDTQYF
NA,NA,TRBJ2-4,TRBV7-2,TGTGCCAGCAGTTCGGGCAGGGAGGACATTCAGTACTTC,CASSSGREDIQYF
TRBD2,NA,TRBJ2-3,TRBV29-1,TGCAGCGTTCGGCTAGCGGGAGGAAGCACAGATACGCAGTATTTT,CSVRLAGGSTDTQYF
TRBD2,few,TRBJ2-7,TRBV7-9,TGTGCCAGCAGAATCCTAGCGGACCCCTACGAGCAGTACTTC,CASRILADPYEQYF